Listed below are T cell receptor beta chains from one sample, sequenced in a study of blood T cell repertoires in COVID-19. Repertoires were generated with immunoSEQ multiplex PCR, while TCRdb's copy carries only in-frame clones and drops some. The top ten clones hold roughly two fifths of a sample with more than 95,000 clones, about four fifths of them seen once. The sequenced material came from peripheral blood. Receptors originate from a man of 80 years or more with acute or convalescent COVID-19. Each CDR3 is given with its conserved first and last residue. D genes are given only for firm matches. Where a row states a size, it is once, few, many or the class of an expanded clone; other rows omit it.

TRBJ2-6 | . | TRBV29-1 | TRBD2 | 16 | TGCAGCGTTGGGACTAGCGGGGTCTCTGGGGCCAACGTCCTGACTTTC | CSVGTSGVSGANVLTF
TRBJ2-7 | . | TRBV7-9 | TRBD1 | 15 | TGTGCCAGCAGCCCCGGGACAGGGTCTGCCTACGAGCAGTACTTC | CASSPGTGSAYEQYF
TRBJ2-2 | once | TRBV7-8 | . | 16 | TGTGCCAGCAGCTTAGCGGGCCAGGGTGGCACCGGGGAGCTGTTTTTT | CASSLAGQGGTGELFF
TRBJ1-5 | few | TRBV18 | . | 13 | TGTGCCAGCTCCCCGAGCCCCAATCAGCCCCAGCATTTT | CASSPSPNQPQHF
TRBJ2-3 | . | TRBV6-5 | TRBD1 | 14 | TGTGCCACCATCCAGGACAGGTCCGGGGATACGCAGTATTTT | CATIQDRSGDTQYF
TRBJ2-2 | . | TRBV11-2 | . | 15 | TGTGCCAGCAGCTTATCGGGACATGGGACCGGGGAGCTGTTTTTT | CASSLSGHGTGELFF
TRBJ2-7 | . | TRBV13 | . | 15 | TGTGCCAGCAGCAGACAGGCGACGATAACCTACGAGCAGTACTTC | CASSRQATITYEQYF
TRBJ2-1 | . | TRBV6-5 | . | 16 | TGTGCCAGCAGTTATGGACTTATAAGCTCCTACAATGAGCAGTTCTTC | CASSYGLISSYNEQFF
TRBJ2-6 | . | TRBV5-4 | . | 14 | TGTGCCAGCAGCCAGGGATCTGGGGCCAACGTCCTGACTTTC | CASSQGSGANVLTF
TRBJ1-1 | . | TRBV2 | . | 14 | TGTGCCAGCAGAGAACAGGATTTGAACACTGAAGCTTTCTTT | CASREQDLNTEAFF
TRBJ2-5 | . | TRBV6-5 | . | 12 | TGTGCCAGCAGCCCCTTACAAGAGACCCAGTACTTC | CASSPLQETQYF
TRBJ2-7 | . | TRBV27 | TRBD1 | 15 | TGTGCCAGCAGTTCTGCCGGGACAGGGCAATACGAGCAGTACTTC | CASSSAGTGQYEQYF
TRBJ2-7 | . | TRBV3-1/TRBV3-2 | TRBD2 | 14 | TGTGCCAGCAGCCAAGGAGCGGGAGGCTACGAGCAGTACTTC | CASSQGAGGYEQYF
TRBJ2-1 | . | TRBV24-1 | TRBD2 | 16 | TGTGCCACCAGTCCGGGGACTAGCGGGCTCTACAGTGAGCAGTTCTTC | CATSPGTSGLYSEQFF
TRBJ2-3 | . | TRBV10-3 | . | 15 | TGTGCCATCAGTGAAACTAGCTCCTCCACAGATACGCAGTATTTT | CAISETSSSTDTQYF
TRBJ1-1 | . | TRBV6-1 | . | 15 | TGTGCCAGCAGTGAATTAATCAGGGGGAACACTGAAGCTTTCTTT | CASSELIRGNTEAFF
TRBJ1-2 | . | TRBV3-1/TRBV3-2 | . | 12 | TGTGCCAGCAGCCAGGATCGGTTACGACAGACCTTC | CASSQDRLRQTF
TRBJ2-1 | . | TRBV28 | TRBD2 | 14 | TGTGCCAGCAGAGGGACTAGCGGTTACAATGAGCAGTTCTTC | CASRGTSGYNEQFF
TRBJ1-1 | many | TRBV4-3 | . | 15 | TGCGCCAGCAGCCGCTCAGCCCAGGGGAACACTGAAGCTTTCTTT | CASSRSAQGNTEAFF
TRBJ2-3 | . | TRBV2 | TRBD2 | 16 | TGTGCCAGCAGAGAAGGGACTAGCGGGGCCACAGATACGCAGTATTTT | CASREGTSGATDTQYF
TRBJ1-6 | . | TRBV21-1 | . | 18 | TGTGCCAGCAGCATTCTAATGACAGGGGTAGGGTATGGTCCACCCCTCCACTTT | CASSILMTGVGYGPPLHF
TRBJ2-7 | . | TRBV3-1/TRBV3-2 | TRBD2 | 14 | TGTGCCAGCAGAACTAGCGGGAGTATATACGAGCAGTACTTC | CASRTSGSIYEQYF